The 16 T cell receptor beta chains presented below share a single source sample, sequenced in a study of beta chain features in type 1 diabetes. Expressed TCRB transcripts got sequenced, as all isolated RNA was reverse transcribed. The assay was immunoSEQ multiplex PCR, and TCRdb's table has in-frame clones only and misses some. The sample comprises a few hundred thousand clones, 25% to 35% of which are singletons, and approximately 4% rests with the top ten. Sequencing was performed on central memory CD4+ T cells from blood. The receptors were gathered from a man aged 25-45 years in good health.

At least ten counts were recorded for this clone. CDR3: CSVVGSITGELFF. CDR3 nucleotide sequence: TGCAGCGTTGTTGGTAGTATCACCGGGGAGCTGTTTTTT. This chain joins TRBV29-1 and TRBJ2-2; D ambiguous. The V end lost 4 bases, the J end lost 4 bases, and 10 bases lay between the germline ends. This CDR3 is 13 amino acids long. Germline V CDR1 and CDR2: SQVTM, ANQGSEA.

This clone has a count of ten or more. Here the CDR3 reads CASSQGTQERYF. DNA for the CDR3: TGTGCCAGCAGCCAGGGGACCCAGGAACGGTACTTC. The chain has TRBV11-2 and TRBJ2-7, with D possibly TRBD1 on 6 matching bases. V lost 5 bases and J lost 12, with 17 bases in between. Germline V CDR1 and CDR2: SGHAT, FQNNGV. This CDR3 contains 12 residues.

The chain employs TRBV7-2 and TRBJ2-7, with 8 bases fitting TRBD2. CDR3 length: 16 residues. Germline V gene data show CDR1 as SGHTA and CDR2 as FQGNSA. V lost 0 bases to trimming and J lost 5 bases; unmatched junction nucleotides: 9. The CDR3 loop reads CASSLASGTRANEQYF. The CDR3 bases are TGTGCCAGCAGCTTAGCGTCAGGGACTAGAGCGAACGAGCAGTACTTC.

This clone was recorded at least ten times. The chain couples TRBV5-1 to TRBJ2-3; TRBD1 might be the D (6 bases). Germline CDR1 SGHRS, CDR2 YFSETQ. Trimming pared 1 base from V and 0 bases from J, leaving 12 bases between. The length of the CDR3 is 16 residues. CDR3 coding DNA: TGCGCCAGCAGCTTGATACTTACAGGGAGCACAGATACGCAGTATTTT. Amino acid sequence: CASSLILTGSTDTQYF.

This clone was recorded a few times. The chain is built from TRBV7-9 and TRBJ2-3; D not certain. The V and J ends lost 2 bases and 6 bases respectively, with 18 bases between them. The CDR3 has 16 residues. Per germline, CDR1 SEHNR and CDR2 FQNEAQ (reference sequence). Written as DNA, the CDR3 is TGTGCCAGCAGCTTACGTTTGGCCTCATTCGGTGATACGCAGTATTTT. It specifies CASSLRLASFGDTQYF.

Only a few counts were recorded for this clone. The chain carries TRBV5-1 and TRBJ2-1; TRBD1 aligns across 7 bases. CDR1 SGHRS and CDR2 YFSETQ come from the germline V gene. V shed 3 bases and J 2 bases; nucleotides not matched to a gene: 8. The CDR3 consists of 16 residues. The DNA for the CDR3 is TGCGCCAGCAGCTCCGGGCCGGGACAGCCCTACAATGAGCAGTTCTTC. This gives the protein CASSSGPGQPYNEQFF.

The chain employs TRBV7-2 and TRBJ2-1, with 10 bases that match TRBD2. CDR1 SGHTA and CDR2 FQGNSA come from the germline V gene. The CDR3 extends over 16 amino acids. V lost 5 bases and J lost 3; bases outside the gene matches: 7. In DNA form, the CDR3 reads TGTGCCAGCAGCCCCCCACAGCGGGAGGGCTACAATGAGCAGTTCTTC. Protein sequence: CASSPPQREGYNEQFF.

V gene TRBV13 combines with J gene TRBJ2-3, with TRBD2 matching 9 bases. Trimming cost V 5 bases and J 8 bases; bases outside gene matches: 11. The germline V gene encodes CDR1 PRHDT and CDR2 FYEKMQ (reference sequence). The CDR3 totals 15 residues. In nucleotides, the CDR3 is TGTGCCAGCAGCATGGAGGCGGGAGGGCCCGGTACGCAGTATTTT. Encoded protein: CASSMEAGGPGTQYF.

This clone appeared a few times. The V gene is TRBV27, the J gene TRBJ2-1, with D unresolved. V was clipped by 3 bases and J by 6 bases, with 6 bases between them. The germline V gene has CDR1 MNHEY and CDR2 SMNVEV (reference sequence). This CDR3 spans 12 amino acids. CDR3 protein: CASSFTPNEQFF. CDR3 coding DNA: TGTGCCAGCAGTTTCACACCCAATGAGCAGTTCTTC.

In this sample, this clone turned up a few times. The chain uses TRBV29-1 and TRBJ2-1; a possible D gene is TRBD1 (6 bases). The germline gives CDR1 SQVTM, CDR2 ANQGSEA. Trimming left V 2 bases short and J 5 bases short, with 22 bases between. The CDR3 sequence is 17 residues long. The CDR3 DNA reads TGCAGCGTTGAATCGATGGGGGCCGGACCCCTTGACAATGAGCAGTTCTTC. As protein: CSVESMGAGPLDNEQFF.

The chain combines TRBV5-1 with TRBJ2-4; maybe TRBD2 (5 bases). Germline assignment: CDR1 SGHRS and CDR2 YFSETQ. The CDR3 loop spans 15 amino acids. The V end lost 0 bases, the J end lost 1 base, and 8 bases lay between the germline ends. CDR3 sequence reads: CASSLVTGAKNIQYF. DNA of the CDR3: TGCGCCAGCAGCTTGGTCACGGGGGCCAAAAACATTCAGTACTTC.

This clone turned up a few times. This CDR3 reads CASSSQRVGETQYF. CDR3 sequence (DNA): TGTGCCAGCAGTTCCCAGCGGGTCGGGGAGACCCAGTACTTC. The chain uses TRBV2 and TRBJ2-5, with D tentatively TRBD2 (6 bases). The germline gives CDR1 SNHLY, CDR2 FYNNEI. CDR3 length equals 14 residues. Between the trimmed V and J ends, which lost 5 bases and 5 bases, there was a span of 15 bases.

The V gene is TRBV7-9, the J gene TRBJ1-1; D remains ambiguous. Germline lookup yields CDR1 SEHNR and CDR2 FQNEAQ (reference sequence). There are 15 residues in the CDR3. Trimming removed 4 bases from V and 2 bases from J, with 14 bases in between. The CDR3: CASSSGPLDNTEAFF. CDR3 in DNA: TGTGCCAGCAGCTCCGGGCCTCTGGATAACACTGAAGCTTTCTTT.

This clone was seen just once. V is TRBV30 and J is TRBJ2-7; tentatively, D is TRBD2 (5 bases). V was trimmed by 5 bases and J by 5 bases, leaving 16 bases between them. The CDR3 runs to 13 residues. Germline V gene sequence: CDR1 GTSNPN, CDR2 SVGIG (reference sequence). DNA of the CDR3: TGTGCCTGGGACTCCGGGGTTCGGGACGAGCAGTACTTC. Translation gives CAWDSGVRDEQYF.

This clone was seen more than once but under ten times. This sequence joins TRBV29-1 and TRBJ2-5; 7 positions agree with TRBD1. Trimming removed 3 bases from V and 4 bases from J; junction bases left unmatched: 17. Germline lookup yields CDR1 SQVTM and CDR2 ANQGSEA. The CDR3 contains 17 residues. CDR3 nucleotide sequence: TGCAGCGTTGATAGACTTGGGACAGCTTTCGCGCTAGAGACCCAGTACTTC. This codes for CSVDRLGTAFALETQYF.

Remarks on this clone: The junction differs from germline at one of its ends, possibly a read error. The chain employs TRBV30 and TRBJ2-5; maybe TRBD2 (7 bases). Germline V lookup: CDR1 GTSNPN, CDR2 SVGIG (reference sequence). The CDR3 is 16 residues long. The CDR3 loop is CAGRGSTGRVQETQYF. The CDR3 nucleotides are TGTGCCGGGAGGGGGTCGACGGGGAGGGTCCAAGAGACCCAGTACTTC.